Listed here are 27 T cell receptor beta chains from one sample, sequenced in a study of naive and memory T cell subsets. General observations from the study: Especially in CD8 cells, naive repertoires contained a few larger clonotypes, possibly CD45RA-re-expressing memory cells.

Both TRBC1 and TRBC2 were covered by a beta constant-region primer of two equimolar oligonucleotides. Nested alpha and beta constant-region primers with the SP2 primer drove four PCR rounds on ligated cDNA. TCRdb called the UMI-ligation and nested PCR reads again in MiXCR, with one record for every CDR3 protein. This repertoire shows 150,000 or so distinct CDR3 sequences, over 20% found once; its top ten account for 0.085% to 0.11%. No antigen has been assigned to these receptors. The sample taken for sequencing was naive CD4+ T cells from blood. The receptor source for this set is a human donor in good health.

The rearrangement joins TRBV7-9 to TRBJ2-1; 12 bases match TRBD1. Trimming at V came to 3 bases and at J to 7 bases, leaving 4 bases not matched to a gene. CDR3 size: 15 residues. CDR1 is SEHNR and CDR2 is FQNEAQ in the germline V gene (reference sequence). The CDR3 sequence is CASSFGTGGRNEQFF. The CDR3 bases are TGTGCCAGCAGCTTCGGGACAGGGGGCCGGAATGAGCAGTTCTTC. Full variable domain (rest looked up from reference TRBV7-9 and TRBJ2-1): DTGVSQNPRHKITKRGQNVTFRCDPISEHNRLYWYRQTLGQGPEFLTYFQNEAQLEKSRLLSDRFSAERPKGSFSTLEIQRTEQGDSAMYLCASSFGTGGRNEQFFGPGTRLTVL.

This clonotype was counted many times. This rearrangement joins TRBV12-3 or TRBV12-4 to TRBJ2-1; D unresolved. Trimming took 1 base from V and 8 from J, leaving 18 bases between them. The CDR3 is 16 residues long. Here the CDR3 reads CASSLVVSYPAHEQFF. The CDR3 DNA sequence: TGTGCCAGCAGTTTAGTTGTCAGCTACCCCGCCCATGAGCAGTTCTTC.

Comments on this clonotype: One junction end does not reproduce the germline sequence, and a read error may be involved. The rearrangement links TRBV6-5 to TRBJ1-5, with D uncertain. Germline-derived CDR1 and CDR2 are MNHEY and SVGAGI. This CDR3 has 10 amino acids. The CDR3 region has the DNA TGTGCCCGCAGGAGGCAGCCCCAGCATTTT. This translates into CARRRQPQHF.

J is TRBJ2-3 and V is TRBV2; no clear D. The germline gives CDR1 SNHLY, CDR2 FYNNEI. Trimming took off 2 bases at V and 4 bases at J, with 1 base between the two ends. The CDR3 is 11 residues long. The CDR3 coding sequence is TGTGCCAGCAGTGAACCAGATACGCAGTATTTT. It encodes CASSEPDTQYF.

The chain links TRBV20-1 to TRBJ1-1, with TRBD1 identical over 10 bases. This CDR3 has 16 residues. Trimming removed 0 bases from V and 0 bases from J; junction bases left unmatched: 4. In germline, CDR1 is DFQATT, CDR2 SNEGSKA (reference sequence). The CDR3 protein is CSARDDRGQMNTEAFF. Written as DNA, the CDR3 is TGCAGTGCTAGAGATGACAGGGGGCAGATGAACACTGAAGCTTTCTTT.

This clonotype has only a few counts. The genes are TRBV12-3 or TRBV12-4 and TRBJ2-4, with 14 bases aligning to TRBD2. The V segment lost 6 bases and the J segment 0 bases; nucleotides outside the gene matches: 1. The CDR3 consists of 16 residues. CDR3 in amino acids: CASRGLAGVAKNIQYF. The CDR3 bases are TGTGCCAGCAGGGGACTAGCGGGAGTAGCCAAAAACATTCAGTACTTC.

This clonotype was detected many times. CDR3 residues: CSVERSPVTEAFF. The CDR3, as DNA: TGCAGCGTCGAGAGGAGCCCCGTCACTGAAGCTTTCTTT. The V gene is TRBV29-1, the J gene TRBJ1-1; D not certain. The germline V gene has CDR1 SQVTM and CDR2 ANQGSEA. This CDR3 has 13 residues. Trimming left V 6 bases short and J 4 bases short, with 15 bases between.

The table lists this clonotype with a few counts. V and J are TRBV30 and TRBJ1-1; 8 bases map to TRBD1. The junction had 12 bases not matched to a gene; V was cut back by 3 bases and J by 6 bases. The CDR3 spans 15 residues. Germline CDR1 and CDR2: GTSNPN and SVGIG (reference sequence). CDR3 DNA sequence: TGTGCCTGGAGCTTTTTACGACAGGGGAGTGCTGAAGCTTTCTTT. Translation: CAWSFLRQGSAEAFF.

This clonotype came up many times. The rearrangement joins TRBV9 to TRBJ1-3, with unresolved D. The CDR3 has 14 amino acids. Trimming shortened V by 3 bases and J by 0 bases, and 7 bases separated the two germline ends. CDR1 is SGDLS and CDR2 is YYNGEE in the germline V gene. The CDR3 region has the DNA TGTGCCAGCAGCGCAGTAAGCTCTGGAAACACCATATATTTT. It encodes CASSAVSSGNTIYF.

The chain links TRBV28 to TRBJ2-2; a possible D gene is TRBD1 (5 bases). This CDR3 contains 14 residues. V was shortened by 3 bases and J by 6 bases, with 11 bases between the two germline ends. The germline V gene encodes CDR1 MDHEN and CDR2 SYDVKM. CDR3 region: CASSLGLGAGELFF. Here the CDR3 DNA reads TGTGCCAGCAGTTTGGGGCTCGGCGCCGGGGAGCTGTTTTTT.

CDR3 region: CSVGTYRGMVYGYTF. Written as DNA, the CDR3 is TGCAGCGTTGGGACATACAGGGGAATGGTCTATGGCTACACCTTC. The chain uses TRBV29-1 and TRBJ1-2; 7 bases fit TRBD1. This CDR3 comprises 15 residues. Germline CDR1 and CDR2: SQVTM and ANQGSEA. The trim removed 4 bases at V and 4 bases at J, leaving 12 bases unmatched.

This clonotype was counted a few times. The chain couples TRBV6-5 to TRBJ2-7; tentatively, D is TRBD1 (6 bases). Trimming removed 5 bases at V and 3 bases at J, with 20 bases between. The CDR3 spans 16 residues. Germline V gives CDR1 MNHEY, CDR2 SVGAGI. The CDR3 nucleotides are TGTGCCAGCAGTCACAAGAGAGGACAGCCGATCTACGAGCAGTACTTC. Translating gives CASSHKRGQPIYEQYF.

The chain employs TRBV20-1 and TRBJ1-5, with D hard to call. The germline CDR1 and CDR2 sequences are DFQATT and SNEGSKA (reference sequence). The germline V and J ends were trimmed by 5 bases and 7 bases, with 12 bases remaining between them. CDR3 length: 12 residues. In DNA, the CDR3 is TGCAGTGCTGGCGACATGGACCAGCCCCAGCATTTT. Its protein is CSAGDMDQPQHF.

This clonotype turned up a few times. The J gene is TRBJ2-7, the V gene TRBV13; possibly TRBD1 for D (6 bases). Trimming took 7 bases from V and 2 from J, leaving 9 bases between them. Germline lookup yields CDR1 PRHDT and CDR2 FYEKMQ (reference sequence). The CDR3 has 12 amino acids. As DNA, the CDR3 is TGTGCCAGCACCAGGGGAGCCTACGAGCAGTACTTC. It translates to CASTRGAYEQYF. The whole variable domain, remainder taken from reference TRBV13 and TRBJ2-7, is AAGVIQSPRHLIKEKRETATLKCYPIPRHDTVYWYQQGPGQDPQFLISFYEKMQSDKGSIPDRFSAQQFSDYHSELNMSSLELGDSALYFCASTRGAYEQYFGPGTRLTVT.

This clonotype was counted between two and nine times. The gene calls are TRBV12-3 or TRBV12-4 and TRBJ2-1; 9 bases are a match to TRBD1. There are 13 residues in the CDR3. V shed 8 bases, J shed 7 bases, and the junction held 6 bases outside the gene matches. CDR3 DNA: TGTGCCAGCCGACAGGGGGATTCAAATGAGCAGTTCTTC. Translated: CASRQGDSNEQFF.

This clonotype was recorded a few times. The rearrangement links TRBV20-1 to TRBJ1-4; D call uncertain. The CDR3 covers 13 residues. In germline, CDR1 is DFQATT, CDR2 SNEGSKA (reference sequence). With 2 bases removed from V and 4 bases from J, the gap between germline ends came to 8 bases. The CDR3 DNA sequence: TGCAGTGCTAGACGCCGGAATAATGAAAAACTGTTTTTT. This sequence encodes CSARRRNNEKLFF.

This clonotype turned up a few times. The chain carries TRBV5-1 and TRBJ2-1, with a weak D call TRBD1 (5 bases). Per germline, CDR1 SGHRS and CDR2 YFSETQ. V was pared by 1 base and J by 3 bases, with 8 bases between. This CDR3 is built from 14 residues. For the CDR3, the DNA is TGCGCCAGCAGCTTGTTGGGGCGCTACAATGAGCAGTTCTTC. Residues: CASSLLGRYNEQFF.

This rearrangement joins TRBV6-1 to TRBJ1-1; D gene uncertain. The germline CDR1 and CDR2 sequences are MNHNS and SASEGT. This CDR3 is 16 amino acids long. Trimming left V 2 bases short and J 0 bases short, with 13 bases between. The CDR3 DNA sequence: TGTGCCAGCAGTGAATTCTTCCGCCAGATGAACACTGAAGCTTTCTTT. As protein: CASSEFFRQMNTEAFF.

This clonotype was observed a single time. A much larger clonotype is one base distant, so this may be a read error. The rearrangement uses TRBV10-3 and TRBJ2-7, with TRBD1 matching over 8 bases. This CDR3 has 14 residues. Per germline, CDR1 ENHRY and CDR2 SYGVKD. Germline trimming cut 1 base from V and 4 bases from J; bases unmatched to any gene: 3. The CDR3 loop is CAISELGQEYEQYF. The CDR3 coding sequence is TGTGCCATCAGTGAGTTGGGACAGGAGTACGAGCAGTACTTC.

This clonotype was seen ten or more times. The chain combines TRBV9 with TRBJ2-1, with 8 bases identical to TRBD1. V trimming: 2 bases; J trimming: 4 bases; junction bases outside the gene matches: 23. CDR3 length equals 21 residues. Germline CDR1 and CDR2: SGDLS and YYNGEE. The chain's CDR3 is CASSVGTPRYTRDRRYNEQFF. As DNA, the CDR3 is TGTGCCAGCAGCGTGGGGACACCGAGGTATACCCGGGACAGGAGATACAATGAGCAGTTCTTC.

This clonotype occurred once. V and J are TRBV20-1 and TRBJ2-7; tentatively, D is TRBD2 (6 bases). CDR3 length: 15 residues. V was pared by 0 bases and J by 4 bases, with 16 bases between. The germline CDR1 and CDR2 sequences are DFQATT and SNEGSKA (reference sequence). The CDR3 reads CSARDRRAGNYEQYF. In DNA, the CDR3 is TGCAGTGCTAGAGATCGGCGCGCGGGAAATTACGAGCAGTACTTC.

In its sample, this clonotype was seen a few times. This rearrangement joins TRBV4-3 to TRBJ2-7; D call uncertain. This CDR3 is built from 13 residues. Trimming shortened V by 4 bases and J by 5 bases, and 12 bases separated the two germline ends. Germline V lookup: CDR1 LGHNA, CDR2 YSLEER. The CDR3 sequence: CASSRSRNHEQYF. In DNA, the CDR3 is TGCGCCAGCAGCCGCAGTCGTAACCACGAGCAGTACTTC.

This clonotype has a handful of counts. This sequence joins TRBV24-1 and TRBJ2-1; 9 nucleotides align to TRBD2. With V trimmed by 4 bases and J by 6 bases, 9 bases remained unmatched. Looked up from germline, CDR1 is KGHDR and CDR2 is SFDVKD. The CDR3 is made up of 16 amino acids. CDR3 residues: CATSDPGAGGFNEQFF. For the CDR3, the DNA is TGTGCCACCAGTGACCCCGGGGCGGGAGGGTTCAATGAGCAGTTCTTC.

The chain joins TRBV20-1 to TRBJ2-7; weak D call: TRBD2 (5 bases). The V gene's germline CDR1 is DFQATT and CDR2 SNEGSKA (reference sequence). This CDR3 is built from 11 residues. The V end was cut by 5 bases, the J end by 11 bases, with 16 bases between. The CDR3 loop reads CSARTSQFEYF. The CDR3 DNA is TGCAGTGCTCGCACTAGTCAGTTTGAGTACTTC.

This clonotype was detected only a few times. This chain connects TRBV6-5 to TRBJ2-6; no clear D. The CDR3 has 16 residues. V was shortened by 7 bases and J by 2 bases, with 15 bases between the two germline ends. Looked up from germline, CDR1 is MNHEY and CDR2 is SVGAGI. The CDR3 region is CASTKGRSPGANVLTF. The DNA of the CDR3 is TGTGCCAGCACCAAGGGTCGGAGCCCTGGGGCCAACGTCCTGACTTTC.

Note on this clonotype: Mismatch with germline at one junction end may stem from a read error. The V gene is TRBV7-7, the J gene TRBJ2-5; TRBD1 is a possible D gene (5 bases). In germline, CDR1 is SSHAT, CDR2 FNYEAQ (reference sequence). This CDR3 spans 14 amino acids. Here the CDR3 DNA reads TGTGCTAGCAGCTTATTGGGGCTCGCAGAGACCCAGTACTTC. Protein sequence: CASSLLGLAETQYF.

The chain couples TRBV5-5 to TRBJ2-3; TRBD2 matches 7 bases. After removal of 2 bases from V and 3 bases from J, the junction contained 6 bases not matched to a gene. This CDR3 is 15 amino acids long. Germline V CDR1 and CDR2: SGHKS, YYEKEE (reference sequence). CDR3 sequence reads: CASSFHGRETDTQYF. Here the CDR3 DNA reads TGTGCCAGCAGCTTTCATGGGCGGGAGACAGATACGCAGTATTTT.